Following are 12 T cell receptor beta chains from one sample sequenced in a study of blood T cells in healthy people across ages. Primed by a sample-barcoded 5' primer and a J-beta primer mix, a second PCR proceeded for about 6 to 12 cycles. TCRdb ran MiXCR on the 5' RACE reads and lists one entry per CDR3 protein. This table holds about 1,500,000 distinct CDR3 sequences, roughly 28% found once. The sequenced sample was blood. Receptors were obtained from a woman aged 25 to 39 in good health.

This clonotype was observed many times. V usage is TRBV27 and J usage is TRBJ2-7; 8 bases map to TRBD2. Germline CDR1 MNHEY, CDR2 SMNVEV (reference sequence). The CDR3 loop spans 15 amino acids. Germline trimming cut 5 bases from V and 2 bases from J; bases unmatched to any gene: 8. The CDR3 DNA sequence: TGTGCCAGCAGTCCCGTAGGAGCGGGAGCCTACGAGCAGTACTTC. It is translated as CASSPVGAGAYEQYF.

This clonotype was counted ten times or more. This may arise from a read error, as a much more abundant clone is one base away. CDR3 coding DNA: TGTGCCAGCAGGTACTCTGGGGCCAACGTCCTGACTTTC. Protein product: CASRYSGANVLTF. The V call is TRBV6-5, the J call TRBJ2-6; D ambiguous. This CDR3 is 13 amino acids long. Germline CDR1 is MNHEY and CDR2 is SVGAGI.

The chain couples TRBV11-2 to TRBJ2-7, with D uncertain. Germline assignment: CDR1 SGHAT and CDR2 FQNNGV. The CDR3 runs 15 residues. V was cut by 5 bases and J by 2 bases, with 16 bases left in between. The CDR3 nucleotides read TGTGCCAGCAGCCTTCTGCCGGGCACAGCCTACGAGCAGTACTTC. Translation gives CASSLLPGTAYEQYF.

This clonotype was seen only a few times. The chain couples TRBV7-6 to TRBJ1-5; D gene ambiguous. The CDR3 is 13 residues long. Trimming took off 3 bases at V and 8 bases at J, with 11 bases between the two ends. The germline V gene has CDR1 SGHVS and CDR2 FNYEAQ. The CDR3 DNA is TGTGCCAGCAGCTTGAGAAATTCGGAGCCCCAGCATTTT. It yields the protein CASSLRNSEPQHF.

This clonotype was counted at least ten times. The CDR3 nucleotides are TGTGCCAGCATTTTTCGCGAGACTATAGCCAAAAACATTCAGTACTTC. The encoded protein is CASIFRETIAKNIQYF. This chain links TRBV6-2 or TRBV6-3 with TRBJ2-4, with D possibly being TRBD2 (5 bases). Germline V lookup: CDR1 MNHEY, CDR2 SVGEGT. The CDR3 sequence is 16 residues long. The germline V and J ends were trimmed by 7 bases and 0 bases, with 16 bases remaining between them.

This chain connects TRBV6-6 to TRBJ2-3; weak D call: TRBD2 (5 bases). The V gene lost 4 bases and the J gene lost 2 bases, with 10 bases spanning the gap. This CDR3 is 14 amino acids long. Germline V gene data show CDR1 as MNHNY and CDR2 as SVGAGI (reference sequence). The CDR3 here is CASSFVRDTDTQYF. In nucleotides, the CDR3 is TGTGCCAGCAGTTTCGTGAGGGACACAGATACGCAGTATTTT.

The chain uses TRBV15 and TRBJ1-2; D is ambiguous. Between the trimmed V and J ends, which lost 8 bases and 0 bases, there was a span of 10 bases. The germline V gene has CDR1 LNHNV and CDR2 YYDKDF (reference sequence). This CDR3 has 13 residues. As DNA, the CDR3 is TGTGCCACCGCTCCGGATCCTAACTATGGCTACACCTTC. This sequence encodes CATAPDPNYGYTF. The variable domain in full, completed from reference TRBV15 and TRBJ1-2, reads DAMVIQNPRYQVTQFGKPVTLSCSQTLNHNVMYWYQQKSSQAPKLLFHYYDKDFNNEADTPDNFQSRRPNTSFCFLDIRSPGLGDTAMYLCATAPDPNYGYTFGSGTRLTVV.

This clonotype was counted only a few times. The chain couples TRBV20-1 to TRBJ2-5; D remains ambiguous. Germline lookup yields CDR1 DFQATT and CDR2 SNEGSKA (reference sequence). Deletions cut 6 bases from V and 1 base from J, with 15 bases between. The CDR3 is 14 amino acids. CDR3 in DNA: TGCAGTGCGTCGGAACGGGTCTTCCAAGAGACCCAGTACTTC. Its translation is CSASERVFQETQYF.

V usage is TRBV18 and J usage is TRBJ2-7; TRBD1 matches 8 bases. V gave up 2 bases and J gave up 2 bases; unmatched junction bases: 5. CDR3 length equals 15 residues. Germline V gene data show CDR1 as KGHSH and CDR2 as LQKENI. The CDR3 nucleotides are TGTGCCAGCTCACCAACTGCGGGACAGGCCTACGAGCAGTACTTC. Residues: CASSPTAGQAYEQYF.

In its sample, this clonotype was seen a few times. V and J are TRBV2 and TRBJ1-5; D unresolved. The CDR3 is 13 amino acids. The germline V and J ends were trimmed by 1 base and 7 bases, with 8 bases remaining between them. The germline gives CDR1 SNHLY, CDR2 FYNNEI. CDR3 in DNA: TGTGCCAGCAGTGAAGAACGGGCGCAGCCCCAGCATTTT. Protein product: CASSEERAQPQHF. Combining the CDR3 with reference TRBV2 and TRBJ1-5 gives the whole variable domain EPEVTQTPSHQVTQMGQEVILRCVPISNHLYFYWYRQILGQKVEFLVSFYNNEISEKSEIFDDQFSVERPDGSNFTLKIRSTKLEDSAMYFCASSEERAQPQHFGDGTRLSIL.

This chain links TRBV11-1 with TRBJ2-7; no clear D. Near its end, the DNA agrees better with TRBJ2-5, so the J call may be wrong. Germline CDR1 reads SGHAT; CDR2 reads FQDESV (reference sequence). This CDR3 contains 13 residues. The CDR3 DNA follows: TGTGCCAGCATCCCGTTGGGTAGCGAGACCCAGTACTTC. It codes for CASIPLGSETQYF.

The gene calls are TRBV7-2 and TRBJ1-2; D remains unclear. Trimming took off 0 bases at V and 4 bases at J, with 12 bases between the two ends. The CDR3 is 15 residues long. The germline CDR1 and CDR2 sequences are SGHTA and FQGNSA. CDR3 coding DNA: TGTGCCAGCAGCTTAGCGGCGCAGGTCTCCTATGGCTACACCTTC. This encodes CASSLAAQVSYGYTF.